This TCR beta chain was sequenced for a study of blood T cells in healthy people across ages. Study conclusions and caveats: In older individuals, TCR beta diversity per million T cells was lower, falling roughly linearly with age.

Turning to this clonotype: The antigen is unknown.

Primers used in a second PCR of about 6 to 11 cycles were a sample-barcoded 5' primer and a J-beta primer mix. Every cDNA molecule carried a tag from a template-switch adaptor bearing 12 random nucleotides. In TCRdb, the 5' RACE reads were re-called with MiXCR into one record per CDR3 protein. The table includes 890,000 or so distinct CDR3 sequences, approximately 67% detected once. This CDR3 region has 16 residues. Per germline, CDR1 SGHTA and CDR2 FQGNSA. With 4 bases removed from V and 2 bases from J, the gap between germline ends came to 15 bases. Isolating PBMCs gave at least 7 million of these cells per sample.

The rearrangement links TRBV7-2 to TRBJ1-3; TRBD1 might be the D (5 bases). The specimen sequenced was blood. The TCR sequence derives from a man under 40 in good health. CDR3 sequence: CASSWGGTRPGNTIYF. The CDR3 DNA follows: TGTGCCAGCAGCTGGGGCGGAACCCGGCCTGGAAACACCATATATTTT. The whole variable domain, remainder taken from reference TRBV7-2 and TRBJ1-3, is GAGVSQSPSNKVTEKGKDVELRCDPISGHTALYWYRQSLGQGLEFLIYFQGNSAPDKSGLPSDRFSAERTGGSVSTLTIQRTQQEDSAVYLCASSWGGTRPGNTIYFGEGSWLTVV.